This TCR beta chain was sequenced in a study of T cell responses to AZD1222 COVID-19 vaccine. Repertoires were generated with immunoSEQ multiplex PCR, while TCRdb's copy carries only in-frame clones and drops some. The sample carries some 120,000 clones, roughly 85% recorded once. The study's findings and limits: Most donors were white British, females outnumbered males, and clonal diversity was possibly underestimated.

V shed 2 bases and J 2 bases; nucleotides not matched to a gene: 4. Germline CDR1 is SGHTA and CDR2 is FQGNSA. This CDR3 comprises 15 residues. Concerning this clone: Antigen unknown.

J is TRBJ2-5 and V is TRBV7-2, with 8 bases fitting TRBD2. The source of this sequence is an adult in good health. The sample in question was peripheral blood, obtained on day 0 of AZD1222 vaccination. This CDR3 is CASSLSGSVQETQYF. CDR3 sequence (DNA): TGTGCCAGCAGCTTAAGCGGGAGCGTACAAGAGACCCAGTACTTC.